These 32 T cell receptor beta chains share one sample of origin, sequenced in a study of T cell repertoires in cytomegalovirus infection. Their antigen targets remain unknown. TCRdb passed the reads through MiXCR, listing each CDR3 protein once. Of a few hundred thousand distinct CDR3 sequences listed, 33% were seen once; the top ten hold 17%. The specimen was cultured PBMCs, collected from culture after CMV antigen stimulation. The receptors come from a human donor in good health (CMV status not recorded). Some clones in this sample may be carry-over from other donors' samples.

The rearrangement joins TRBV11-2 to TRBJ1-2; D perhaps matches TRBD1 (5 bases). The CDR3 has 15 amino acids. Trimming shortened V by 5 bases and J by 4 bases, and 17 bases separated the two germline ends. Per the germline V gene, CDR1 is SGHAT and CDR2 is FQNNGV. CDR3 loop: CASSDRRGAGYGYTF. Written as DNA, the CDR3 is TGTGCCAGCAGCGACCGACGAGGGGCCGGCTATGGCTACACCTTC.

The CDR3 DNA reads TGTGCCAGCAGTTACTCGACAGGGAGGACCGGGGAGCTGTTTTTT. Protein product: CASSYSTGRTGELFF. V and J are TRBV6-5 and TRBJ2-2; a possible D gene is TRBD1 (7 bases). This CDR3 is 15 amino acids long. V was shortened by 0 bases and J by 5 bases, with 10 bases between the two germline ends. From germline, CDR1 is MNHEY and CDR2 SVGAGI.

A few counts support this clonotype. The CDR3 DNA sequence: TGTGCCAGCAGCCAGACCCCGCCGGGCGCAAGGTCCGGGGAGCTGTTTTTT. Its translation is CASSQTPPGARSGELFF. The rearrangement joins TRBV6-2 or TRBV6-3 to TRBJ2-2; D call uncertain. The CDR3 is 17 amino acids. Germline values: CDR1 MNHEY, CDR2 SVGEGT. V lost 6 bases to trimming and J lost 6 bases, with 23 bases between them.

V is TRBV4-1 and J is TRBJ2-6; a weak D match, TRBD2 (5 bases). CDR3 length: 16 residues. V was shortened by 1 base and J by 0 bases, with 7 bases between the two germline ends. CDR1 and CDR2 from the germline V gene are MGHRA and YSYEKL. The CDR3 DNA reads TGCGCCAGCAGCCAAGTTCGGGGCTCTGGGGCCAACGTCCTGACTTTC. It codes for CASSQVRGSGANVLTF.

The V call is TRBV6-1, the J call TRBJ1-2; TRBD1 is a possible D gene (6 bases). The CDR3 has 15 residues. CDR1 is MNHNS, CDR2 SASEGT, per germline. The V gene lost 0 bases and the J gene lost 7 bases, with 15 bases spanning the gap. The CDR3 region has the DNA TGTGCCAGCAGTGAAGCTATTAAGGGGGTGGCTGGCTACACCTTC. This gives the protein CASSEAIKGVAGYTF.

V is TRBV7-4 and J is TRBJ1-6; possible D gene TRBD1, 6 bases. Trimming took 5 bases from V and 5 from J, leaving 22 bases between them. CDR1 and CDR2 (germline): SGHVT, SQSDAQ. The CDR3 runs 18 residues. In nucleotides, the CDR3 is TGTGCCAGCAGCACCACGAGGGACACACATAAAAATAATTCACCCCTCCACTTT. Translating gives CASSTTRDTHKNNSPLHF. The entire variable domain, with the rest obtained from reference TRBV7-4 and TRBJ1-6, is as follows: GAGVSQSPRYKVAKRGRDVALRCDSISGHVTLYWYRQTLGQGSEVLTYSQSDAQRDKSGRPSGRFSAERPERSVSTLKIQRTEQGDSAVYLCASSTTRDTHKNNSPLHFGNGTRLTVT.

This clonotype showed up just a few times. J is TRBJ2-7 and V is TRBV7-6; 10 bases are a match to TRBD1. After removal of 5 bases from V and 6 bases from J, the junction contained 4 bases not matched to a gene. CDR3 size: 13 residues. The germline gives CDR1 SGHVS, CDR2 FNYEAQ. CDR3 sequence reads: CASSLGTGAEQYV. The CDR3 nucleotides are TGTGCCAGCAGCCTAGGGACAGGGGCCGAGCAGTACGTC.

This clonotype was seen a handful of times. A read error is possible here, since a much larger clone lies one base away. The CDR3 loop reads CASSLAIETQYF. CDR3 DNA: TGTGCCAGCAGCTTAGCGATAGAGACCCAGTACTTC. The V call is TRBV7-2, the J call TRBJ2-5; D not resolved. Per the germline V gene, CDR1 is SGHTA and CDR2 is FQGNSA. The CDR3 has 12 amino acids. V shed 0 bases and J shed 4 bases, with 3 bases lying between them.

This clonotype was picked up a small number of times. The gene calls are TRBV6-8 and TRBJ2-7; 8 positions match TRBD2. The germline CDR1 and CDR2 sequences are MNHGY and SAAAGT. This CDR3 comprises 16 residues. The J segment lost 6 bases and the V segment lost 6 bases, leaving 16 bases of the junction unmatched. The CDR3 coding sequence is TGTGCCAGCAGCCCACGCGGTTTTGCGGGAGGCCTCGAGCAGTACGTC. Protein: CASSPRGFAGGLEQYV.

The chain carries TRBV20-1 and TRBJ2-1, with no clear D. V was cut by 6 bases and J by 10 bases, with 13 bases left in between. Germline V gene sequence: CDR1 DFQATT, CDR2 SNEGSKA (reference sequence). There are 11 residues in the CDR3. CDR3 bases: TGCAGTGCCCAAATCGTAGGCGAGCAGTTCTTC. Amino acids: CSAQIVGEQFF.

The genes are TRBV7-8 and TRBJ2-2; possible D gene TRBD2, 6 bases. Germline CDR1 and CDR2: SGHVS and FQNEAQ. Trimming removed 3 bases from V and 4 bases from J, with 15 bases in between. The CDR3 length is 16 residues. CDR3 in DNA: TGTGCCAGCAGCTTTGGAGGGAGAGGAAGCACCGGGGAGCTGTTTTTT. This sequence encodes CASSFGGRGSTGELFF.

This chain joins TRBV28 and TRBJ1-2; TRBD1 might be the D (6 bases). With 6 bases removed from V and 3 bases from J, the gap between germline ends came to 20 bases. Per the germline V gene, CDR1 is MDHEN and CDR2 is SYDVKM. The CDR3 is 16 residues long. In DNA, the CDR3 is TGTGCCAGCAGCCAGGCGTCGGGGGGCAGGGACTATGGCTACACCTTC. It translates to CASSQASGGRDYGYTF.

The chain recombines TRBV2 with TRBJ1-1, with D unclear. The germline CDR1 and CDR2 sequences are SNHLY and FYNNEI. This CDR3 comprises 14 residues. Trimming cost V 6 bases and J 4 bases, with 15 bases left between them. CDR3 protein: CASRSTGGITEAFF. In DNA, the CDR3 is TGTGCCAGCAGAAGCACCGGAGGGATCACTGAAGCTTTCTTT.

This clonotype was detected a few times. This chain links TRBV19 with TRBJ1-3; D is uncertain. Germline CDR1 and CDR2: LNHDA and SQIVND (reference sequence). Trimming shortened V by 5 bases and J by 1 base, and 15 bases separated the two germline ends. CDR3 length: 16 amino acids. The CDR3 sequence: CASSPVQGISGNTIYF. The CDR3 bases are TGTGCCAGTAGTCCGGTTCAAGGTATTTCTGGAAACACCATATATTTT. Complete variable domain (other parts from reference TRBV19 and TRBJ1-3): DGGITQSPKYLFRKEGQNVTLSCEQNLNHDAMYWYRQDPGQGLRLIYYSQIVNDFQKGDIAEGYSVSREKKESFPLTVTSAQKNPTAFYLCASSPVQGISGNTIYFGEGSWLTVV.

This chain joins TRBV9 and TRBJ2-7; D is perhaps TRBD1 (5 bases). The ends were cut back, 0 bases at V and 5 bases at J, with 15 bases in the middle. The CDR3 is made up of 15 amino acids. Germline values: CDR1 SGDLS, CDR2 YYNGEE. CDR3 coding DNA: TGTGCCAGCAGCGTAGAGATAGGGGAAATTAACGAGCAGTACTTC. This translates into CASSVEIGEINEQYF.

This clonotype was counted only a few times. V gene TRBV7-2 combines with J gene TRBJ1-3; no definite D call. The V end lost 8 bases, the J end lost 0 bases, and 8 bases lay between the germline ends. Germline CDR1 is SGHTA and CDR2 is FQGNSA. CDR3 size: 13 residues. CDR3 nucleotides: TGTGCCAGCGGCGGGAGCTCTGGAAACACCATATATTTT. Translation: CASGGSSGNTIYF.

The rearrangement uses TRBV6-2 or TRBV6-3 and TRBJ2-7; 7 nucleotides match TRBD2. The CDR3 extends over 15 amino acids. Germline V gene sequence: CDR1 MNHEY, CDR2 SVGEGT. The V gene end was trimmed by 6 bases and the J gene end by 4 bases; junction bases not matched to a gene: 12. Written as DNA, the CDR3 is TGTGCCAGCAGCTCTATTCGACTAGCTGGTTACGAGCAGTACGTC. Its protein is CASSSIRLAGYEQYV.

V and J are TRBV19 and TRBJ2-3, with a possible D match to TRBD2 (6 bases). CDR1 is LNHDA, CDR2 SQIVND, per germline (reference sequence). This CDR3 is 15 amino acids long. With 10 bases removed from V and 4 bases from J, the gap between germline ends came to 21 bases. DNA for the CDR3: TGTGCCACGCAACGGTACGGTACTAGCCCAGATACGCAGTATTTT. It codes for CATQRYGTSPDTQYF.

At least ten counts were recorded for this clonotype. This chain joins TRBV2 and TRBJ2-2, with TRBD2 identical over 11 bases. Germline V gene lookup returns CDR1 SNHLY and CDR2 FYNNEI. Trimming cost V 6 bases and J 6 bases; bases outside gene matches: 9. CDR3 length equals 16 residues. For the CDR3, the DNA is TGTGCCAGCAGGGTTACTAGCGGGAGTAGCCCCGGGGAGCTGTTTTTT. Its protein is CASRVTSGSSPGELFF.

This clonotype came up many times. This chain uses TRBV7-2 with TRBJ2-1, with D hard to call. Germline CDR1 and CDR2: SGHTA and FQGNSA. Trimming took off 7 bases at V and 2 bases at J, with 15 bases between the two ends. The CDR3 contains 15 residues. The DNA of the CDR3 is TGTGCCAGCAAGCCTTTTGGCGATGCCTACAATGAGCAGTTCTTC. Amino acid sequence: CASKPFGDAYNEQFF.

The rearrangement joins TRBV28 to TRBJ1-2; TRBD1 is a possible D gene (5 bases). CDR3 size: 14 residues. Germline CDR1 reads MDHEN; CDR2 reads SYDVKM. Between the trimmed V and J ends, which lost 4 bases and 4 bases, there was a span of 13 bases. The CDR3 protein is CASSSGMIRYGYTF. The CDR3 DNA reads as TGTGCCAGCAGTTCAGGGATGATACGCTATGGCTACACCTTC.

This clonotype has more than one count but fewer than ten. This chain joins TRBV7-6 and TRBJ1-3; no reliable D call. Germline CDR1 SGHVS, CDR2 FNYEAQ. Trimming pared 5 bases from V and 2 bases from J, leaving 7 bases between. This CDR3 has 13 amino acids. The CDR3 loop reads CASSTQAGNTIYF. The CDR3 DNA sequence: TGTGCCAGCAGCACGCAAGCTGGAAACACCATATATTTT.

This clonotype was seen a few times. This rearrangement joins TRBV20-1 to TRBJ1-1; maybe TRBD1 (6 bases). The V end lost 4 bases, the J end lost 4 bases, and 13 bases lay between the germline ends. Germline CDR1 DFQATT, CDR2 SNEGSKA (reference sequence). The CDR3 is made up of 13 amino acids. CDR3 bases: TGCAGTGCTAACAGGGAGGGGATCACTGAAGCTTTCTTT. Protein sequence: CSANREGITEAFF.

The gene calls are TRBV5-1 and TRBJ2-6; the D is unclear. Trimming shortened V by 0 bases and J by 2 bases, and 6 bases separated the two germline ends. CDR1 is SGHRS, CDR2 YFSETQ, per germline. There are 15 residues in the CDR3. The CDR3 sequence: CASSLDGPGANVLTF. The CDR3, as DNA: TGCGCCAGCAGCTTGGACGGGCCTGGGGCCAACGTCCTGACTTTC. Variable domain in full (rest from reference TRBV5-1 and TRBJ2-6): KAGVTQTPRYLIKTRGQQVTLSCSPISGHRSVSWYQQTPGQGLQFLFEYFSETQRNKGNFPGRFSGRQFSNSRSEMNVSTLELGDSALYLCASSLDGPGANVLTFGAGSRLTVL.

The sample holds a few counts of this clonotype. The rearrangement links TRBV6-6 to TRBJ2-2, with D hard to call. The CDR3 loop spans 14 amino acids. Trimming took off 5 bases at V and 3 bases at J, with 10 bases between the two ends. Germline V gene sequence: CDR1 MNHNY, CDR2 SVGAGI (reference sequence). This chain's CDR3 is CASSPHGDTGELFF. The CDR3 nucleotides are TGTGCCAGCAGTCCCCACGGAGACACCGGGGAGCTGTTTTTT.

A single count supports this clonotype. The chain links TRBV10-3 to TRBJ2-3; D gene unclear. The germline V and J ends were trimmed by 2 bases and 2 bases, with 11 bases remaining between them. This CDR3 is built from 15 residues. The germline V gene has CDR1 ENHRY and CDR2 SYGVKD. The CDR3 loop reads CAISETLTFTDTQYF. In DNA, the CDR3 is TGTGCCATCAGTGAGACCCTGACCTTCACAGATACGCAGTATTTT.

The rearrangement uses TRBV5-1 and TRBJ2-3, with 8 bases lining up with TRBD2. V dropped 7 bases and J dropped 2; count of bases not matched to a gene: 6. CDR1 SGHRS and CDR2 YFSETQ come from the germline V gene. The CDR3 loop spans 14 amino acids. The CDR3 DNA follows: TGCGCCAGCTCCACTAGCGGAGCCACAGATACGCAGTATTTT. This sequence encodes CASSTSGATDTQYF. Supplemented by reference TRBV5-1 and TRBJ2-3, the full variable domain reads KAGVTQTPRYLIKTRGQQVTLSCSPISGHRSVSWYQQTPGQGLQFLFEYFSETQRNKGNFPGRFSGRQFSNSRSEMNVSTLELGDSALYLCASSTSGATDTQYFGPGTRLTVL.

This clonotype was picked up a small number of times. The chain uses TRBV20-1 and TRBJ2-7; D remains unclear. V dropped 5 bases and J dropped 7 bases, with 12 bases sitting between them. This CDR3 region has 11 residues. Germline V gene lookup returns CDR1 DFQATT and CDR2 SNEGSKA (reference sequence). CDR3 in amino acids: CSADLLLEQYF. CDR3 DNA: TGCAGTGCTGACCTCCTGTTGGAGCAGTACTTC.

The chain combines TRBV28 with TRBJ1-4; weak D call: TRBD1 (6 bases). The CDR3 has 15 amino acids. V was trimmed by 7 bases and J by 3 bases, leaving 15 bases between them. CDR1 and CDR2 from the germline V gene are MDHEN and SYDVKM. CDR3 residues: CASTLGGLPNEKLFF. The CDR3 DNA sequence: TGTGCCAGCACCCTGGGGGGGCTCCCTAATGAAAAACTGTTTTTT.

This clonotype was observed a handful of times. The chain couples TRBV10-3 to TRBJ2-7, with D hard to call. Per germline, CDR1 ENHRY and CDR2 SYGVKD. The CDR3 is made up of 12 amino acids. V was pared by 0 bases and J by 3 bases, with 3 bases between. The CDR3 region has the DNA TGTGCCATCAGTGAGTCGGGCTACGAGCAGTACGTC. Amino acid sequence: CAISESGYEQYV.

The gene calls are TRBV15 and TRBJ2-5, with 7 bases identical to TRBD2. Trimming removed 3 bases from V and 1 base from J; junction bases left unmatched: 2. This CDR3 has 14 residues. Germline lookup yields CDR1 LNHNV and CDR2 YYDKDF (reference sequence). The CDR3, as DNA: TGTGCCACCAGCAGCGGGGGGAGCCAAGAGACCCAGTACTTC. It codes for CATSSGGSQETQYF.

The table lists this clonotype with a few counts. This chain joins TRBV7-2 and TRBJ2-5; no definite D call. The ends were cut back, 5 bases at V and 10 bases at J, with 14 bases in the middle. Germline V CDR1 and CDR2: SGHTA, FQGNSA. CDR3 length: 12 residues. The CDR3 sequence: CASSPPPMGQYF. The CDR3 DNA is TGTGCCAGCAGCCCCCCCCCCATGGGCCAGTACTTC.